This is a list of T cell receptor beta chains from one sample in a study of T cells in localized non-small cell lung cancer. The protocol was immunoSEQ multiplex PCR, while the TCRdb copy is restricted to in-frame clones and leaves out a portion. This sample has 4,500 to 5,500 clones, with approximately 93% found just once. The sequencing used peripheral blood, collected before any cancer treatment. The receptors derive from a woman aged 35 to 69 with stage I lung adenocarcinoma. Each CDR3 is given with its conserved first and last residue. The order of the fields is clone size, D gene, J gene, V gene, CDR3 DNA, CDR3 protein. D genes are given only for firm matches. The size entry is marked missing in some rows and otherwise reads once, few, many or a size class.

size: -; D: TRBD1; J: TRBJ2-2; V: TRBV5-6; DNA: TGTGCCAGCAGCTTTTTGGGACAGGGGCCCGGGGAGCTGTTTTTT; CDR3: CASSFLGQGPGELFF
size: -; D: -; J: TRBJ2-6; V: TRBV7-9; DNA: TGTGCCAGCAGCTTAGGCAGGGTCTCTGGGGCCAACGTCCTGACTTTC; CDR3: CASSLGRVSGANVLTF
size: -; D: -; J: TRBJ1-3; V: TRBV15; DNA: TGTGCCACCAGCTCCCTGGGGTTTGGTTTAGACACCATATATTTT; CDR3: CATSSLGFGLDTIYF
size: -; D: TRBD2; J: TRBJ2-3; V: TRBV7-9; DNA: TGTGCCAGCAGCTCGAGCGGGAGTGGCACAGATACGCAGTATTTT; CDR3: CASSSSGSGTDTQYF
size: -; D: -; J: TRBJ2-7; V: TRBV10-3; DNA: TGTGCCATCAAGGCGGGGCACGTTGGATACGAGCAGTACTTC; CDR3: CAIKAGHVGYEQYF
size: -; D: -; J: TRBJ2-2; V: TRBV9; DNA: TGTGCCAGCAGCGTAGTATTAGGCCGAAACACCGGGGAGCTGTTTTTT; CDR3: CASSVVLGRNTGELFF
size: -; D: TRBD1; J: TRBJ1-2; V: TRBV6-1; DNA: TGTGCCAGCAGTGTCCCGGGACAGGGTTCCAATGGCTACACCTTC; CDR3: CASSVPGQGSNGYTF
size: -; D: TRBD1; J: TRBJ2-7; V: TRBV5-1; DNA: TGCGCCAGCAGCTTGAGCACGACAGGGGATCTCTACGAGCAGTACTTC; CDR3: CASSLSTTGDLYEQYF
size: -; D: -; J: TRBJ2-2; V: TRBV19; DNA: TGTGCCAGTAGTATGGGCTGGAAATCGAACACCGGGGAGCTGTTTTTT; CDR3: CASSMGWKSNTGELFF
size: -; D: -; J: TRBJ2-3; V: TRBV30; DNA: TGTGCCTGGAGTGTGCTGGCAGATACGCAGTATTTT; CDR3: CAWSVLADTQYF
size: -; D: -; J: TRBJ1-5; V: TRBV7-8; DNA: TGTGCCAGCAGCTACCTCCGCTCCGGGGGAGGAAGCAATCAGCCCCAGCATTTT; CDR3: CASSYLRSGGGSNQPQHF
size: -; D: -; J: TRBJ2-7; V: TRBV6-1; DNA: TGTGCCACAACCGGGACCACCTACGAGCAGTACTTC; CDR3: CATTGTTYEQYF
size: -; D: -; J: TRBJ2-3; V: TRBV27; DNA: TGTGCCAGCAGTTCCCTCAAGGGGTTCACAGATACGCAGTATTTT; CDR3: CASSSLKGFTDTQYF
size: -; D: TRBD1; J: TRBJ1-1; V: TRBV27; DNA: TGTGCCAGCAGTCCGGGACAGGGGACGATGAACACTGAAGCTTTCTTT; CDR3: CASSPGQGTMNTEAFF
size: -; D: -; J: TRBJ1-2; V: TRBV19; DNA: TGTGCCAGTAGTTCCACCCGGGGGGGGAACTATGGCTACACCTTC; CDR3: CASSSTRGGNYGYTF
size: -; D: TRBD1; J: TRBJ2-1; V: TRBV9; DNA: TGTGCCAGCAGCGAGACCCCAGGGGGTTACAATGAGCAGTTCTTC; CDR3: CASSETPGGYNEQFF
size: -; D: -; J: TRBJ2-5; V: TRBV27; DNA: TGTGCCAGCAGTTTTCGGAGGGGGGAGACCCAGTACTTC; CDR3: CASSFRRGETQYF
size: -; D: -; J: TRBJ2-5; V: TRBV18; DNA: TGTGCCAGCTCACAAACAGTTCGAGAGACCCAGTACTTC; CDR3: CASSQTVRETQYF
size: -; D: TRBD1; J: TRBJ1-5; V: TRBV4-1; DNA: TGCGCCAGCAGCCGCGGACAGGGCTGGGATATGCAGCCCCAGCATTTT; CDR3: CASSRGQGWDMQPQHF
size: -; D: -; J: TRBJ1-1; V: TRBV6-1; DNA: TGTGCCAGCAGTCGGTGGGGTGAGGACACTGAAGCTTTCTTT; CDR3: CASSRWGEDTEAFF
size: -; D: -; J: TRBJ1-5; V: TRBV6-1; DNA: TGTGCCAGCAGTGAAGCCGGGGTTCCGTCGGGGAGCAATCAGCCCCAGCATTTT; CDR3: CASSEAGVPSGSNQPQHF
size: -; D: TRBD2; J: TRBJ2-3; V: TRBV2; DNA: TGTGCCAGCAGTCATGCCGCGGGAGGGCTGGGAGATACGCAGTATTTT; CDR3: CASSHAAGGLGDTQYF
size: -; D: -; J: TRBJ1-1; V: TRBV7-9; DNA: TGTGCCAGCAGCCCGGTGACACCCTCGAACACTGAAGCTTTCTTT; CDR3: CASSPVTPSNTEAFF
size: -; D: TRBD2; J: TRBJ2-7; V: TRBV5-5; DNA: TGTGCCAGCAGCTTGGCCGCTCTAGCGGGTTGGGAGCAGTACTTC; CDR3: CASSLAALAGWEQYF
size: -; D: -; J: TRBJ2-7; V: TRBV5-1; DNA: TGCGCCAGCAGCTGGGGAGGACAGTCGAGCTCCTACGAGCAGTACTTC; CDR3: CASSWGGQSSSYEQYF
size: once; D: -; J: TRBJ1-4; V: TRBV5-1; DNA: TGCGCCAGCAGCTCCCTGGACAGCCTACTGTTTTTT; CDR3: CASSSLDSLLFF
size: -; D: -; J: TRBJ1-2; V: TRBV25-1; DNA: TGTGCCAGCAGTCATCCTCAGGGTTATGGCTACACCTTC; CDR3: CASSHPQGYGYTF
size: -; D: -; J: TRBJ1-1; V: TRBV29-1; DNA: TGCAGCGTTGACGACAGCGACACTGAAGCTTTCTTT; CDR3: CSVDDSDTEAFF
size: -; D: TRBD1; J: TRBJ2-7; V: TRBV29-1; DNA: TGCAGCGTTGAGGAACGGGACAGGGGATCCTACGAGCAGTACTTC; CDR3: CSVEERDRGSYEQYF
size: once; D: -; J: TRBJ2-5; V: TRBV29-1; DNA: TGCAGCGCCAGCTTAGGCGGTAGCGAGACCCAGTACTTC; CDR3: CSASLGGSETQYF
size: once; D: -; J: TRBJ1-1; V: TRBV7-2; DNA: TGTGCCAGCAGCTTAGGGGGATCGGGGGGCACTGAAGCTTTCTTT; CDR3: CASSLGGSGGTEAFF
size: -; D: -; J: TRBJ2-7; V: TRBV18; DNA: TGTACCAGCTCACCACAAGCAGGGACCGCCCCCGAGCAGTACTTC; CDR3: CTSSPQAGTAPEQYF
size: once; D: TRBD2; J: TRBJ2-7; V: TRBV27; DNA: TGTGCCAGCAGTTTGGGTACGGGAGGGCAGAGCGACGAGCAGTACTTC; CDR3: CASSLGTGGQSDEQYF
size: -; D: -; J: TRBJ2-6; V: TRBV27; DNA: TGTGCCAGCAGTTTAAGGCCAGGGGGGCCAGGGGCCAACGTCCTGACTTTC; CDR3: CASSLRPGGPGANVLTF
size: -; D: TRBD2; J: TRBJ2-5; V: TRBV30; DNA: TGTGCCTGGAGTGTGGGGGCTAGCGGGACTCAAGAGACCCAGTACTTC; CDR3: CAWSVGASGTQETQYF
size: -; D: -; J: TRBJ2-1; V: TRBV13; DNA: TGTGCCAGCAGCTTAGATATTTCCAATGAGCAGTTCTTC; CDR3: CASSLDISNEQFF
size: -; D: -; J: TRBJ2-5; V: TRBV19; DNA: TGTGCCAGTAGTATAGTCCCGGGAACTTCAGAGACCCAGTACTTC; CDR3: CASSIVPGTSETQYF
size: -; D: -; J: TRBJ1-5; V: TRBV6-1; DNA: TGTGCCAGCAGTGGAATCGCTGGCGGGGTTGGGAATCAGCCCCAGCATTTT; CDR3: CASSGIAGGVGNQPQHF
size: -; D: -; J: TRBJ2-1; V: TRBV19; DNA: TGTGCCAGTAGTATAAGCGCAGGGATGGTTGCGGACCAAGCCTACAATGAGCAGTTCTTC; CDR3: CASSISAGMVADQAYNEQFF
size: -; D: -; J: TRBJ2-1; V: TRBV7-9; DNA: TGTGCCAGCAGCTTAGGAACAGGGATCCTCAATGAGCAGTTCTTC; CDR3: CASSLGTGILNEQFF
size: -; D: TRBD2; J: TRBJ2-3; V: TRBV6-4; DNA: TGTGCCAGCAGTGACTCGTCTAGCGGGAGCACAGATACGCAGTATTTT; CDR3: CASSDSSSGSTDTQYF